A single sample gave rise to the 16 T cell receptor beta chains below, sequenced in a study of blood T cell repertoires in COVID-19. Sequencing used immunoSEQ multiplex PCR; TCRdb keeps in-frame clones, though not all of them. The data show roughly 100,000 clones, approximately 86% seen once. Sequencing was performed on peripheral blood. The receptors were gathered from a man aged 80 or over with acute or convalescent COVID-19.

In this sample, this clone turned up a few times. The chain recombines TRBV7-2 with TRBJ1-1, with 11 bases identical to TRBD1. V was clipped by 4 bases and J by 8 bases; unmatched bases: 3. CDR3 length: 13 residues. The germline V gene has CDR1 SGHTA and CDR2 FQGNSA. Here the CDR3 DNA reads TGTGCCAGCAGCTGGACAGGGGGCGCGGAAGCTTTCTTT. This sequence encodes CASSWTGGAEAFF.

The sample holds one count of this clone. The V and J genes are TRBV3-1 (or the pseudogene TRBV3-2) and TRBJ2-5; 10 bases map to TRBD2. CDR1 is LGHDT and CDR2 is YNNKEL in the germline V gene (reference sequence). The CDR3 loop spans 14 amino acids. The J segment lost 1 base and the V segment lost 5 bases, leaving 1 base of the junction unmatched. CDR3 nucleotides: TGTGCCAGCAGCTTAGCGGGAGGCCAAGAGACCCAGTACTTC. Its translation is CASSLAGGQETQYF.

The V call is TRBV4-2, the J call TRBJ2-1, with TRBD2 matching 8 bases. Germline CDR1 and CDR2: LGHNA and YNFKEQ. This CDR3 spans 15 amino acids. J was trimmed by 5 bases and V by 0 bases; bases with no gene match: 3. The CDR3 sequence: CASSQDSGTNNEQFF. CDR3 sequence (DNA): TGTGCCAGCAGCCAAGATAGCGGGACTAACAATGAGCAGTTCTTC.

V is TRBV27 and J is TRBJ1-5; unclear D gene. This CDR3 is 15 amino acids long. CDR1 and CDR2 (germline): MNHEY, SMNVEV (reference sequence). Trimming took 9 bases from V and 4 from J, leaving 19 bases between them. The CDR3 coding sequence is TGTGCCAGTAGCCGGGGAGGGCGAGGAAATCAGCCCCAGCATTTT. It codes for CASSRGGRGNQPQHF.

This rearrangement joins TRBV4-1 to TRBJ2-5; tentatively, D is TRBD2 (5 bases). V gave up 1 base and J gave up 5 bases, with 14 bases separating them. The V gene's germline CDR1 is MGHRA and CDR2 YSYEKL. This CDR3 comprises 15 residues. In nucleotides, the CDR3 is TGCGCCAGCAGCCAAGTATTCACCCGGGGTGAGACCCAGTACTTC. This codes for CASSQVFTRGETQYF.

The chain carries TRBV5-1 and TRBJ2-3; D is undetermined. V was pared by 3 bases and J by 0 bases, with 14 bases between. Germline CDR1 SGHRS, CDR2 YFSETQ. The CDR3 totals 16 residues. The CDR3 here is CASSWAPASSTDTQYF. CDR3 nucleotide sequence: TGCGCCAGCAGCTGGGCCCCAGCCTCTAGCACAGATACGCAGTATTTT.

The V call is TRBV24-1, the J call TRBJ1-1; TRBD1 aligns across 7 bases. Germline-derived CDR1 and CDR2 are KGHDR and SFDVKD. V lost 4 bases to trimming and J lost 1 base; unmatched junction nucleotides: 5. This CDR3 is 15 amino acids long. The CDR3 reads CATSDGTDWNTEAFF. The CDR3 region has the DNA TGTGCCACCAGTGACGGGACAGATTGGAACACTGAAGCTTTCTTT.

The genes are TRBV11-1 and TRBJ1-1; 7 bases are shared with TRBD1. The trim removed 4 bases at V and 2 bases at J, leaving 4 bases unmatched. The length of the CDR3 is 14 residues. Germline V gene sequence: CDR1 SGHAT, CDR2 FQDESV (reference sequence). The CDR3 DNA follows: TGTGCCAGCAGCTACCGACAGGGCAACACTGAAGCTTTCTTT. Its protein product is CASSYRQGNTEAFF. The variable domain in full, completed from reference TRBV11-1 and TRBJ1-1, reads EAEVAQSPRYKITEKSQAVAFWCDPISGHATLYWYRQILGQGPELLVQFQDESVVDDSQLPKDRFSAERLKGVDSTLKIQPAELGDSAMYLCASSYRQGNTEAFFGQGTRLTVV.

In nucleotides, the CDR3 is TGTGCCAGCAGCTTAGGGACAGACAATCAGCCCCAGCATTTT. It codes for CASSLGTDNQPQHF. J is TRBJ1-5 and V is TRBV7-9; D is possibly TRBD1 (6 bases). CDR1 SEHNR and CDR2 FQNEAQ come from the germline V gene (reference sequence). This CDR3 comprises 14 residues. V was cut by 1 base and J by 3 bases, with 7 bases left in between.

V and J are TRBV20-1 and TRBJ1-2, with D perhaps matching TRBD1 (5 bases). The CDR3 extends over 11 amino acids. Trimming removed 4 bases from V and 7 bases from J, with 10 bases in between. Germline values: CDR1 DFQATT, CDR2 SNEGSKA (reference sequence). The CDR3 loop is CSATREAGYTF. The CDR3 bases are TGCAGTGCTACCAGGGAGGCTGGCTACACCTTC.

In this sample, this clone turned up once. The V call is TRBV5-1, the J call TRBJ2-3, with 8 bases lining up with TRBD1. The V gene end was trimmed by 4 bases and the J gene end by 4 bases; junction bases not matched to a gene: 11. The germline gives CDR1 SGHRS, CDR2 YFSETQ. The CDR3 covers 16 residues. The CDR3 coding sequence is TGCGCCAGCAGCACCCAAACAGGGGGACGGCCAGATACGCAGTATTTT. Residues: CASSTQTGGRPDTQYF.

The chain uses TRBV7-9 and TRBJ2-7, with 9 bases fitting TRBD1. Germline CDR1 is SEHNR and CDR2 is FQNEAQ (reference sequence). V lost 1 base, J lost 6 bases, and 4 bases stayed unmatched. This CDR3 region has 14 residues. The CDR3 nucleotides are TGTGCCAGCAGCTTAGTACAGGGGGCTGGCGAGCAGTACTTC. Encoded protein: CASSLVQGAGEQYF.

This clone was detected a few times. Other nucleotide sequences from this sample produce the same CDR3. The gene calls are TRBV6-5 and TRBJ2-7; 7 bases fit TRBD1. The length of the CDR3 is 13 residues. Germline values: CDR1 MNHEY, CDR2 SVGAGI. The V gene end was trimmed by 6 bases and the J gene end by 1 base; junction bases not matched to a gene: 3. CDR3 DNA: TGTGCCAGCAGACGACAGGGTTCCTACGAGCAGTACTTC. Translated: CASRRQGSYEQYF.

This chain uses TRBV2 with TRBJ2-5; 10 nucleotides match TRBD2. V shed 2 bases, J shed 11 bases, and the junction held 8 bases outside the gene matches. The CDR3 sequence is 14 residues long. Germline CDR1 SNHLY, CDR2 FYNNEI. The CDR3 nucleotides are TGTGCCAGCAGTGAACGGGTACTAGCGGGATTTCAGTACTTC. Encoded protein: CASSERVLAGFQYF.

The rearrangement links TRBV19 to TRBJ1-5; D uncertain. Trimming shortened V by 3 bases and J by 3 bases, and 6 bases separated the two germline ends. This CDR3 is built from 13 residues. Germline lookup yields CDR1 LNHDA and CDR2 SQIVND (reference sequence). The CDR3 protein is CASSMSSNQPQHF. The DNA of the CDR3 is TGTGCCAGTAGTATGAGCTCCAATCAGCCCCAGCATTTT.

This clone was recorded a few times. The CDR3 coding sequence is TGTGCCACCAGTGGGGTCGGGGGAGGCACTGAAGCTTTCTTT. Residues: CATSGVGGGTEAFF. This chain uses TRBV24-1 with TRBJ1-1, with a weak D call TRBD1 (5 bases). Germline V CDR1 and CDR2: KGHDR, SFDVKD. The length of the CDR3 is 14 residues. Trimming pared 5 bases from V and 4 bases from J, leaving 13 bases between.